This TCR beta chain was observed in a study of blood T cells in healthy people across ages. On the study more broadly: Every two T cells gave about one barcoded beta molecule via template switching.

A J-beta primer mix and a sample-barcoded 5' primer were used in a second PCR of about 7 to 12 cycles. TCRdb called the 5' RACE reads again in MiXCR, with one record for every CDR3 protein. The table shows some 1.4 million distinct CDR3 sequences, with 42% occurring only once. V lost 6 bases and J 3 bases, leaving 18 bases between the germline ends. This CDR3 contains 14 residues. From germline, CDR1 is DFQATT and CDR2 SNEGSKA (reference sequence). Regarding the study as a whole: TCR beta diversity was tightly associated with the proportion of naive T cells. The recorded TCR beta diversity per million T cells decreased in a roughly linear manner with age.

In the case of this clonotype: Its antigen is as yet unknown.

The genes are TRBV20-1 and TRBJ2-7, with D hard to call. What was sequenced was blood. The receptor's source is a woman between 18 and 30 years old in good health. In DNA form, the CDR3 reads TGCAGTGCCTTACCGGTGGGCTTAGGCTACGAGCAGTACTTC. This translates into CSALPVGLGYEQYF.